The clone carrying this TCR beta chain was seen at least ten times. The data were taken from a study of read filtering for tumor transcriptome and immune sequencing. For the study at large: Revised staging placed eight or nine patients in R-ISS I, 15 to 20 in II, 7 in III.

The V gene end was trimmed by 0 bases and the J gene end by 4 bases; junction bases not matched to a gene: 6. This CDR3 spans 15 amino acids. Germline assignment: CDR1 DFQATT and CDR2 SNEGSKA (reference sequence). This library used roughly 400 ng RNA and molecular barcoded adaptors spanning alpha/delta and beta/gamma chains. TCRdb fed the reads into MiXCR, producing one record per CDR3 protein. The table includes about 50,000 distinct CDR3 sequences, around 20% detected once. This TCR derives from a donor at least 40 years old with multiple myeloma. Sequencing was performed on a population of CD138-negative cells sorted from bone marrow. V is TRBV20-1 and J is TRBJ2-5; 9 bases line up with TRBD1. CDR3 nucleotide sequence: TGCAGTGCTAGAGATCCCGAGACAGGGGGAGAGACCCAGTACTTC. As protein: CSARDPETGGETQYF.